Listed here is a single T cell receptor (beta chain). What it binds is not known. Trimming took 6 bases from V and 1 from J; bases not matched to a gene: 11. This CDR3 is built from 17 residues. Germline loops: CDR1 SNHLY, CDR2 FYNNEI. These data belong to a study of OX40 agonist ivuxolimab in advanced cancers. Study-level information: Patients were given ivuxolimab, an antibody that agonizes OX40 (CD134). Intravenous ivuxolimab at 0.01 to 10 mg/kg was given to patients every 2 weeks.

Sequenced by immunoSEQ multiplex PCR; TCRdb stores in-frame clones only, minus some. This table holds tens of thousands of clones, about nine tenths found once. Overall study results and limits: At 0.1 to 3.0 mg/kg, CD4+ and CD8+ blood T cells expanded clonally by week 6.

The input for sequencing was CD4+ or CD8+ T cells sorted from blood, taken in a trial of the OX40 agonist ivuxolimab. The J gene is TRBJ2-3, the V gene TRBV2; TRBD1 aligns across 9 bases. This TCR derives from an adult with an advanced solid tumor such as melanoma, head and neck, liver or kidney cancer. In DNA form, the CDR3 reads TGTGCCAGCAGAAAGGAACGCCGGGACAGGGGCACAGATACGCAGTATTTT. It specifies CASRKERRDRGTDTQYF. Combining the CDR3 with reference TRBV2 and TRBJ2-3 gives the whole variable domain EPEVTQTPSHQVTQMGQEVILRCVPISNHLYFYWYRQILGQKVEFLVSFYNNEISEKSEIFDDQFSVERPDGSNFTLKIRSTKLEDSAMYFCASRKERRDRGTDTQYFGPGTRLTVL.